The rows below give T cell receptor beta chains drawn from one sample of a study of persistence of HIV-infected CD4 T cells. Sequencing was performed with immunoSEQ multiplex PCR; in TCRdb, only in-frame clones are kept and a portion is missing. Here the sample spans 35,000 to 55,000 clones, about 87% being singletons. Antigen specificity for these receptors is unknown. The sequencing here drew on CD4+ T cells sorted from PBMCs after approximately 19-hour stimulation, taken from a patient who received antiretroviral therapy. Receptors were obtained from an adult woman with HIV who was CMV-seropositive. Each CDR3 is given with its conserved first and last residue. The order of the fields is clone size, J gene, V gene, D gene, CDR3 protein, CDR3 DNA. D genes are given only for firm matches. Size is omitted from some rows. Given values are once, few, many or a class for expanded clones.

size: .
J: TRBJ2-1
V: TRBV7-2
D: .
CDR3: CASSLARPPGKQFF
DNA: TGTGCCAGCAGCTTAGCGCGCCCCCCAGGCAAGCAGTTCTTC

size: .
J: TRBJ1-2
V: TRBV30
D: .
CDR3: CAWSVDHRVGGYTF
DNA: TGTGCCTGGAGTGTAGATCACAGGGTGGGTGGCTACACCTTC

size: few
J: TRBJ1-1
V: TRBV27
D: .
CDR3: CASSSLTGNTEAFF
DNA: TGTGCCAGCAGTTCACTGACAGGGAACACTGAAGCTTTCTTT

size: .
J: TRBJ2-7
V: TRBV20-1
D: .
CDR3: CSASDLSYEQYF
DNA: TGCAGTGCTAGTGACCTTTCCTACGAGCAGTACTTC

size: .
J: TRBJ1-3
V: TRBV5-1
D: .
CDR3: CASSTTYGDVYF
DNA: TGCGCCAGCAGCACAACCTACGGGGATGTATATTTT

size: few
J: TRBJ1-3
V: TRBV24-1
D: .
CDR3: CATSDSSRGGGNTIYF
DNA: TGTGCCACCAGTGATTCTTCCAGGGGCGGTGGAAACACCATATATTTT

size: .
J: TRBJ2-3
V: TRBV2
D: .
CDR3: CASSETTSTDTQYF
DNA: TGTGCCAGCAGTGAAACTACTAGCACAGATACGCAGTATTTT

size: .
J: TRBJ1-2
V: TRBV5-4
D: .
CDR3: CASSLAGLRALNYGYTF
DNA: TGTGCCAGCAGCTTGGCGGGCCTAAGGGCCCTTAACTATGGCTACACCTTC

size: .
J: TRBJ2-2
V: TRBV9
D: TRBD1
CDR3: CASSVRGQGASGELFF
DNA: TGTGCCAGCAGCGTAAGGGGACAGGGGGCTTCCGGGGAGCTGTTTTTT

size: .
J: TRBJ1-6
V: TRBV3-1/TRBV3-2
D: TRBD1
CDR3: CASSQEEGGQGNSPLHF
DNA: TGTGCCAGCAGCCAAGAAGAAGGGGGACAGGGCAATTCACCCCTCCACTTT

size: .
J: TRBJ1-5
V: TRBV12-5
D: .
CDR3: CASAQENSNQPQHF
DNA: TGTGCTAGTGCCCAAGAAAATAGCAATCAGCCCCAGCATTTT

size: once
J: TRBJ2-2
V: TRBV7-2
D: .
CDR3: CASSLAHSRELFF
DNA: TGTGCCAGCAGCTTAGCGCATAGTCGGGAGCTGTTTTTT

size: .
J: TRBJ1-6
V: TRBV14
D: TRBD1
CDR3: CASSNRGLNSPLHF
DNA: TGTGCCAGCAGTAACAGGGGGCTGAATTCACCCCTCCACTTT

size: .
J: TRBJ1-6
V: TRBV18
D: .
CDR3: CASSPSVSSYNSPLHF
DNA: TGTGCCAGCTCACCATCGGTGAGCTCCTATAATTCACCCCTCCACTTT